The rows below give T cell receptor beta chains drawn from one sample of a study of breast tumors, draining lymph nodes, adjacent tissues. TCRdb redid the calling of the multiplex PCR reads with MiXCR, one entry per CDR3 protein. The sample shows 100,000 or so distinct CDR3 sequences, 21% of them seen only once. Sequenced material: axillary lymph node tissue. These receptors came from a female donor with breast cancer. Some clones in this sample may be carry-over from other donors' samples. The CDR3 runs from the conserved cysteine through the conserved F or W. D genes are given only for firm matches. The size field is filled for only some rows; it gives once, few, many or a size class.

d_gene	abundance	v_gene	j_gene	len	CDR3nt	CDR3aa
-	few	TRBV28	TRBJ2-2	14	TGTGCCAGCAATTGGGAATTCAACACCGGGGAGCTGTTTTTT	CASNWEFNTGELFF
TRBD1	-	TRBV5-6	TRBJ1-2	13	TGTGCCAGCAGCCTGGGGACAGGGGGCCCAAGTACCTTC	CASSLGTGGPSTF
TRBD2	-	TRBV11-3	TRBJ2-5	15	TGTGCCAGCAGCCGGACTAGCGGGAACCGCGAGACCCAGTACTTC	CASSRTSGNRETQYF
-	-	TRBV27	TRBJ2-7	21	TGTGCCAGCAGTTTCTCTCCACTCCAGGGGTCAGCGAGGGTCCATTCCTACGAGCAGTACTTC	CASSFSPLQGSARVHSYEQYF
TRBD2	many	TRBV28	TRBJ2-7	15	TGTGCCAGCAGTCAGTCGGCGGGAGTATCCTACGAGCAGTACTTC	CASSQSAGVSYEQYF
TRBD1	-	TRBV19	TRBJ2-5	15	TGTGCCAGTTCTAAATGGGGACAGGGCTTGGAGGCCCAGTACTTC	CASSKWGQGLEAQYF
-	many	TRBV2	TRBJ1-6	13	TGTGCCAGCAGTGAAGAATGGAATTCACCCCTCCACTTT	CASSEEWNSPLHF
TRBD1	-	TRBV6-5	TRBJ2-6	15	TGTGCCAGCACCGCAGGGGGAGCCGGGGCCAACGTCCTGACTTTC	CASTAGGAGANVLTF
TRBD2	few	TRBV9	TRBJ2-1	17	TGTGCCAGCAGCGGGGGGGGGGGTGGTCAGGGAGGCAATGAGCAGTTCTTC	CASSGGGGGQGGNEQFF
-	many	TRBV6-1	TRBJ2-1	15	TGTGCCAGCAGTGCAAGCGGGACATTCAACAATGAGCAGTTCTTC	CASSASGTFNNEQFF
TRBD2	-	TRBV30	TRBJ2-7	15	TGTGCCTGGAGCCGGAGCGGGAGGGCCTCCTGCGAGCAGTACTTC	CAWSRSGRASCEQYF
-	many	TRBV20-1	TRBJ2-7	13	TGCAGTGCTAATCTATTTTCAGGCTACGAGCAGTACTTC	CSANLFSGYEQYF
TRBD1	many	TRBV6-5	TRBJ2-7	14	TGTGCCAGCAGTGGGCAGGGGGCTTTTAACGAGCAGTACTTC	CASSGQGAFNEQYF
TRBD2	many	TRBV7-3	TRBJ2-1	16	TGTGCCAGCAGCCCTCTAGGAGCGGGAGCTGGCAATGAGCAGTTCTTC	CASSPLGAGAGNEQFF
-	-	TRBV7-8	TRBJ2-6	16	TGTGCCAGCAGCTTAGTGGTTCTGCCTGGGGCCAACGTCCTGACTTTC	CASSLVVLPGANVLTF
-	many	TRBV10-1	TRBJ2-3	13	TGCGCCAGCAGTGAGTCGTCTTCGGATACGCAGTATTTT	CASSESSSDTQYF
TRBD1	many	TRBV29-1	TRBJ1-2	17	TGCAGCGTTTACACCTTCCCTGGGCAGGGGGATCGGTATGGCTACACCTTC	CSVYTFPGQGDRYGYTF
TRBD1	many	TRBV9	TRBJ1-2	12	TGTGCCAGCACCGGGACAGCCTATGGCTACACCTTC	CASTGTAYGYTF
-	-	TRBV4-1	TRBJ2-4	15	TGCGCCAGCAGCCAAGGGGGTCGAGGAGGCAACATTCAGTACTTC	CASSQGGRGGNIQYF
TRBD1	many	TRBV7-9	TRBJ2-5	16	TGTGCCAGCAGCCCCGGGACAGGGGGCGCGGGGGAGACCCAGTACTTC	CASSPGTGGAGETQYF
-	many	TRBV20-1	TRBJ2-3	15	TGCAGTGCTATAGTTCCGGGGGGCCCGGGGGATACGCAGTATTTT	CSAIVPGGPGDTQYF
-	-	TRBV5-1	TRBJ1-2	14	TGCGCCAGCAGCCCTCGCGGGTTCCACTATGGCTACACCTTC	CASSPRGFHYGYTF
TRBD1	few	TRBV11-2	TRBJ2-7	15	TGTGCCAGCAGCTCCTCCATTGGGACAGGACGGGAGCGGTACTTC	CASSSSIGTGRERYF
TRBD1	many	TRBV6-6	TRBJ1-2	14	TGTGCCAGCACCAAACGGGACAGGGAGGGTGGCTACACCTTC	CASTKRDREGGYTF
-	many	TRBV19	TRBJ1-5	13	TGTGCCAGTACCTTCGGGGGGCGACAGCCCCAGCATTTT	CASTFGGRQPQHF
-	few	TRBV7-9	TRBJ2-3	17	TGTGCCAGCACGGGGTGGAAAACAGGAGCTAGCACAGATACGCAGTATTTT	CASTGWKTGASTDTQYF
TRBD1	many	TRBV10-3	TRBJ2-5	15	TGTGCCACCACGACAGGGGGCGCAGGGCAAGAGACCCAGTACTTC	CATTTGGAGQETQYF
TRBD2	many	TRBV2	TRBJ2-7	14	TGTGCCAGCATTACACTAGCGGGGGATTACGAGCAGTACTTC	CASITLAGDYEQYF
-	few	TRBV30	TRBJ1-6	17	TGTGCCTGGAGTGTGATGCGGACTAGCTCCTATAATTCACCCCTCCACTTT	CAWSVMRTSSYNSPLHF
-	-	TRBV19	TRBJ1-2	15	TGTGCCAGTAGTACCTACGCGGGGGAGGGATATGGCTACACCTTC	CASSTYAGEGYGYTF
TRBD2	many	TRBV25-1	TRBJ2-3	16	TGTGCCAGCAGTGAATTGGCTAGCGGGAACACAGATACGCAGTATTTT	CASSELASGNTDTQYF
-	few	TRBV2	TRBJ1-1	11	TGTGCGTGTCGGGGGGCCACTGAAGCTTTCTTT	CACRGATEAFF
-	many	TRBV12-3/TRBV12-4	TRBJ2-7	14	TGTGCCAGCAGTCCAAATACAGGAGCCTACGAGCAGTACTTC	CASSPNTGAYEQYF
TRBD1	-	TRBV3-1	TRBJ1-2	15	TGTGCCAGCAGCCAAGGGTCACAGGGGGCAGGTGGCTACACCTTC	CASSQGSQGAGGYTF
TRBD1	-	TRBV6-5	TRBJ1-1	15	TGTGCCAGCAGTATGAACCGGGACAGTCACACTGAAGCTTTCTTT	CASSMNRDSHTEAFF
-	many	TRBV4-2	TRBJ1-2	16	TGTGCCAGCAGCCAAGATGTGGGGGGGCCCTATCGGGGCTACACCTTC	CASSQDVGGPYRGYTF
-	few	TRBV3-1	TRBJ2-1	12	TGTGCCAGCAGCCTTGACGGCGATGAGCAGTTCTTC	CASSLDGDEQFF
TRBD2	-	TRBV20-1	TRBJ2-7	13	TGCAGTGCTTCTGGGGGGGTCGTATACGAGCAGTACTTC	CSASGGVVYEQYF
-	once	TRBV20-1	TRBJ1-1	11	TGCAGTGCCCACAGAAACACTGAAGCTTTCTTT	CSAHRNTEAFF
TRBD2	many	TRBV5-6	TRBJ2-7	14	TGTGCCAGCAGGAACGCGGGGGGGTCCTACGAGCAGTACTTC	CASRNAGGSYEQYF
-	many	TRBV5-4	TRBJ1-2	16	TGTGCCAGCAGCTTGGTTGGGCAGGGTGAAAACTATGGCTACACCTTC	CASSLVGQGENYGYTF